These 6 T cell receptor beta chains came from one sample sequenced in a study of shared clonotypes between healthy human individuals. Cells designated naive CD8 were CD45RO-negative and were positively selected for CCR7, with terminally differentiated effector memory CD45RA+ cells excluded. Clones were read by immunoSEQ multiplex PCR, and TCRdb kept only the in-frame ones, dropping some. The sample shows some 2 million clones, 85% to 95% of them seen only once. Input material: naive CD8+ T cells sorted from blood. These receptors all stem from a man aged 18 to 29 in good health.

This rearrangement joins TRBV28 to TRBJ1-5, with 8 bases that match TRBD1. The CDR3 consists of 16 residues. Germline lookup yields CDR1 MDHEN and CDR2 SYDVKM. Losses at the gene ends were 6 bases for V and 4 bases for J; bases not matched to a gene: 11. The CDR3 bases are TGTGCCAGCAGCTCCAGGACAGGGTTGCGAAATCAGCCCCAGCATTTT. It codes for CASSSRTGLRNQPQHF.

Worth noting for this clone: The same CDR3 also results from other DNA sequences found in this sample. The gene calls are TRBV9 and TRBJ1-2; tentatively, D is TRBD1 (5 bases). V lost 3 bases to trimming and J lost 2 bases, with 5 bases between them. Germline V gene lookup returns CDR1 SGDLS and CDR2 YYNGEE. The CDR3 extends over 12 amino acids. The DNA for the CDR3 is TGTGCCAGCAGCGAGGGGAACTATGGCTACACCTTC. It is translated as CASSEGNYGYTF.

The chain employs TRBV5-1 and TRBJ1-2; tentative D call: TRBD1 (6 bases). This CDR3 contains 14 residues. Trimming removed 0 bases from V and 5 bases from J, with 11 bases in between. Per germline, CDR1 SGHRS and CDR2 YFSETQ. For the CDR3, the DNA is TGCGCCAGCAGCTTGGATGGCAGGGGTTATGGCTACACCTTC. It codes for CASSLDGRGYGYTF.

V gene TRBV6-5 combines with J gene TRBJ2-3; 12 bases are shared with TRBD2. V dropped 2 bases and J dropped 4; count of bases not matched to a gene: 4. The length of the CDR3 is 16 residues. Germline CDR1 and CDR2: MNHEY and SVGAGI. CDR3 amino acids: CASSYASGRAADTQYF. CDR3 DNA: TGTGCCAGCAGTTACGCTAGCGGGAGGGCCGCAGATACGCAGTATTTT.

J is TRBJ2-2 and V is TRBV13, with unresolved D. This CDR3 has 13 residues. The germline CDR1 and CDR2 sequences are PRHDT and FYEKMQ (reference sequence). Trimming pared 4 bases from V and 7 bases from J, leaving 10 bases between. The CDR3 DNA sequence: TGTGCCAGCAGCTCGCCGATGGGCGGGGAGCTGTTTTTT. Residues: CASSSPMGGELFF.

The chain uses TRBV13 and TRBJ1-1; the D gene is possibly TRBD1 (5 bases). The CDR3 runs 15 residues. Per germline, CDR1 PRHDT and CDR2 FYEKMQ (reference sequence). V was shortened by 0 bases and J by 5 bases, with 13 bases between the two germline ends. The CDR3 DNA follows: TGTGCCAGCAGCTTAGGCCCCCCCGGGGGGACTGAAGCTTTCTTT. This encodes CASSLGPPGGTEAFF.